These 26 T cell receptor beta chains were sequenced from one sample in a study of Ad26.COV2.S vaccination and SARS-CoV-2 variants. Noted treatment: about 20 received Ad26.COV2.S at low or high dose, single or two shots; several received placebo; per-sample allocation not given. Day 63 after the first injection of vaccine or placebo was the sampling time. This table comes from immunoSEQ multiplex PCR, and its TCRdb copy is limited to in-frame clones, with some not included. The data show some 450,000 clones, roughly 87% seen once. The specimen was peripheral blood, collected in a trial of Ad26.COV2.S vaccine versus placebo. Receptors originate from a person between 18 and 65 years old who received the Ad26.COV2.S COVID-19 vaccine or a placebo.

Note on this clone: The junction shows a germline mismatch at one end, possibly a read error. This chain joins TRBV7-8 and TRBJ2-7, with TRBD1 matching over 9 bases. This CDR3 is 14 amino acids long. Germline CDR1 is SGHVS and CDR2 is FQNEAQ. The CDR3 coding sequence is TGTGCCAGCAGCTTAGGGAGTTTGGGGGACAGGGCGGACTTC. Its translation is CASSLGSLGDRADF.

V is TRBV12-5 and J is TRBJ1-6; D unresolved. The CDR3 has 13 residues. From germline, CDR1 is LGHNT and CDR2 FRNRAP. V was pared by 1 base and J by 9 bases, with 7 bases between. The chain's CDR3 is CASGLEDGSPLHF. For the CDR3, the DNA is TGTGCTAGTGGTTTGGAGGATGGTTCACCCCTCCACTTT.

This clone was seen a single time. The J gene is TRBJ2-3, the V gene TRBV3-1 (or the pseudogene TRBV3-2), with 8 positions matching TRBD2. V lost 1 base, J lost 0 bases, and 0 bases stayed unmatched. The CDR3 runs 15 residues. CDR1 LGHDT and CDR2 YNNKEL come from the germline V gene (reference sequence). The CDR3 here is CASSQGTSSTDTQYF. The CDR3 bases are TGTGCCAGCAGCCAAGGGACTAGCAGCACAGATACGCAGTATTTT.

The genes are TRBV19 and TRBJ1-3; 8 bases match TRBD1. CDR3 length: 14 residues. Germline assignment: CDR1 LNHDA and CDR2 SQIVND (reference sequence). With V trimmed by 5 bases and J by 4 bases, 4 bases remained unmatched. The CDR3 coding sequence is TGTGCCAGTAGTTTGCAGGGGGCCGGAAACACCATATATTTT. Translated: CASSLQGAGNTIYF.

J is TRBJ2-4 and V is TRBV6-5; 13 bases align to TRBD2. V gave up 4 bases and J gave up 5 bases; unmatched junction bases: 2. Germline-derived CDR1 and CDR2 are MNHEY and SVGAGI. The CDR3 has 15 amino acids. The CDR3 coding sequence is TGTGCCAGCAGTTTAGGACTAGCGGGGGAAAACATTCAGTACTTC. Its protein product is CASSLGLAGENIQYF.

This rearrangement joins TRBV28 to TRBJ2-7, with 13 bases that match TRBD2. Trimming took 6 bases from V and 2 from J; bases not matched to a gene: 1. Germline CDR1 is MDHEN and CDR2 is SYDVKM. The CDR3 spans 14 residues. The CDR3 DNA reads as TGTGCCAGCAGAACTAGCGGGAGGGCCTACGAGCAGTACTTC. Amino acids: CASRTSGRAYEQYF.

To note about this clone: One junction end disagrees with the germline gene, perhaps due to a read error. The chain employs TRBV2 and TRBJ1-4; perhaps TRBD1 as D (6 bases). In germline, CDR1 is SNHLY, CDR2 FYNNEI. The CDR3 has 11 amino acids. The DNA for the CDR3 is TGTGCCAGCAGGTACAGGGAGCAAGACTCCTTT. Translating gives CASRYREQDSF.

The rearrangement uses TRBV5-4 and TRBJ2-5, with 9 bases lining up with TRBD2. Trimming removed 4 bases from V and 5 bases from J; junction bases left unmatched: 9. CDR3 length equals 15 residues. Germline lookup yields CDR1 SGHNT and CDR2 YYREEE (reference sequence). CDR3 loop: CASSPRAGGGETQYF. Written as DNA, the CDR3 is TGTGCCAGCAGCCCCCGAGCGGGAGGTGGCGAGACCCAGTACTTC.

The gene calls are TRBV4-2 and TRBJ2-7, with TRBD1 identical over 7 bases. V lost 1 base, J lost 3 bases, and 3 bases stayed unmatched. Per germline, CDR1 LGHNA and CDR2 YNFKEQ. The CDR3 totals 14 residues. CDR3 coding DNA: TGTGCCAGCAGCCAAGGCCAGGGGGTCTACGAGCAGTACTTC. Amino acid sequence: CASSQGQGVYEQYF.

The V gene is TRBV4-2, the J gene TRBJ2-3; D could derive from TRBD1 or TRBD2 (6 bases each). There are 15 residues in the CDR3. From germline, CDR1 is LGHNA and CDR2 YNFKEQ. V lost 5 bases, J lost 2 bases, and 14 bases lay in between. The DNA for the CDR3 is TGTGCCAGCAGCGCGTCAGGGGAGGACACAGATACGCAGTATTTT. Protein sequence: CASSASGEDTDTQYF.

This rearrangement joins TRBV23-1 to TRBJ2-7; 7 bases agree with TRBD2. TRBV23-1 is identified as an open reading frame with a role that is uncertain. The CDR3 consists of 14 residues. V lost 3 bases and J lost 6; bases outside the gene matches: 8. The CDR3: CASSHGPTGGEQYF. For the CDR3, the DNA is TGCGCCAGCAGTCACGGGCCGACGGGGGGCGAGCAGTACTTC.

The CDR3 DNA reads TGTGCCAGCAGCTTGGAGGCGGCAGTCTGGGGGAGGGTCACAGATACGCAGTATTTT. It translates to CASSLEAAVWGRVTDTQYF. The V and J genes are TRBV5-6 and TRBJ2-3; the match to TRBD2 covers 7 bases. The V segment lost 0 bases and the J segment 2 bases; nucleotides outside the gene matches: 15. The CDR3 totals 19 residues. Germline-derived CDR1 and CDR2 are SGHDT and YYEEEE.

The CDR3 loop is CASSLVQDANEQFF. CDR3 nucleotide sequence: TGTGCCAGCAGCTTAGTACAGGACGCCAATGAGCAGTTCTTC. The genes are TRBV7-9 and TRBJ2-1; perhaps TRBD1 as D (5 bases). CDR3 length: 14 amino acids. Germline CDR1 and CDR2: SEHNR and FQNEAQ (reference sequence). Trimming removed 1 base from V and 6 bases from J, with 10 bases in between.

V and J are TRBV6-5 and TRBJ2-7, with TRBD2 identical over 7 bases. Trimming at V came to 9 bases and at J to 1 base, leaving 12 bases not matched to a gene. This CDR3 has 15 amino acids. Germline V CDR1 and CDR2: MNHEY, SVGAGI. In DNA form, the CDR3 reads TGTGCCAGACCGGGTGAACTAGCGATATCCTACGAGCAGTACTTC. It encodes CARPGELAISYEQYF.

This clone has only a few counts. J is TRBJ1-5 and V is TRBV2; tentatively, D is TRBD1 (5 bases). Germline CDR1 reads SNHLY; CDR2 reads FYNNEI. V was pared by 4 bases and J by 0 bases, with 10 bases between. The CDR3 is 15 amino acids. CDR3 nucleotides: TGTGCCAGCAGTGTGGCAGGGTATAGCAATCAGCCCCAGCATTTT. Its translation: CASSVAGYSNQPQHF.

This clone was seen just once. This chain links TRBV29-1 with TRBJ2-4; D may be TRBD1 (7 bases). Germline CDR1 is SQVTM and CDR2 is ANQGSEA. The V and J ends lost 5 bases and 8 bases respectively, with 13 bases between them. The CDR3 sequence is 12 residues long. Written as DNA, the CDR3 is TGCAGCGTTTGGCAGGGGGGAGACATTCAGTACTTC. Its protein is CSVWQGGDIQYF.

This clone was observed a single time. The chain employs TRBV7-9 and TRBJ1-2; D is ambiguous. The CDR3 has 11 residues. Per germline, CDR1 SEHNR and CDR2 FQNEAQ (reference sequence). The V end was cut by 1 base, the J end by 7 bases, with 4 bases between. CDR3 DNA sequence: TGTGCCAGCAGCTTAGGGATTGGCTACACCTTC. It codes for CASSLGIGYTF.

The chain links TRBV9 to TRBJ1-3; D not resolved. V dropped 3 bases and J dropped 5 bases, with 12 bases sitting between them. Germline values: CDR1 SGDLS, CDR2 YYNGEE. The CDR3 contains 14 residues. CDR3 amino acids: CASSAEGGRNTIYF. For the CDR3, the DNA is TGTGCCAGCAGCGCCGAAGGAGGGCGAAACACCATATATTTT.

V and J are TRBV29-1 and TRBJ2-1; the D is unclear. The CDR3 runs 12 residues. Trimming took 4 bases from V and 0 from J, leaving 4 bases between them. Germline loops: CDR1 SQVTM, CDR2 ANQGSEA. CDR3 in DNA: TGCAGCGTTGGCTTCTCCTACAATGAGCAGTTCTTC. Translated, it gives CSVGFSYNEQFF.

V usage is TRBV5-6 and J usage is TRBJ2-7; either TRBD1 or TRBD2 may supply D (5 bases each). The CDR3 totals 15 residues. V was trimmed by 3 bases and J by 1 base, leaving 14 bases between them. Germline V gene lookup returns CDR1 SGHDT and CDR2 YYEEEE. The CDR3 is CASSSTGTKSYEQYF. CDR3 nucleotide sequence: TGTGCCAGCAGCTCGACCGGGACGAAATCCTACGAGCAGTACTTC.

The CDR3 region is CASSHLTGRGVTGELFF. DNA for the CDR3: TGTGCCAGCAGCCACCTTACAGGGAGGGGAGTCACCGGGGAGCTGTTTTTT. The V and J genes are TRBV14 and TRBJ2-2; maybe TRBD2 (7 bases). This CDR3 is built from 17 residues. Deletions cut 3 bases from V and 4 bases from J, with 18 bases between. Germline loops: CDR1 SGHDN, CDR2 FVKESK. The full variable domain, completed using reference TRBV14 and TRBJ2-2, is EAGVTQFPSHSVIEKGQTVTLRCDPISGHDNLYWYRRVMGKEIKFLLHFVKESKQDESGMPNNRFLAERTGGTYSTLKVQPAELEDSGVYFCASSHLTGRGVTGELFFGEGSRLTVL.

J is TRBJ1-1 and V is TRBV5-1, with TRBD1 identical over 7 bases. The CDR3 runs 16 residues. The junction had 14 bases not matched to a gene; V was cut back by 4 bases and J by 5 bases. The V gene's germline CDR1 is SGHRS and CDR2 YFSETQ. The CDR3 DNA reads TGCGCCAGCAGCCGCAGCCGGGACAGTGGGTGGACTGAAGCTTTCTTT. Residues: CASSRSRDSGWTEAFF.

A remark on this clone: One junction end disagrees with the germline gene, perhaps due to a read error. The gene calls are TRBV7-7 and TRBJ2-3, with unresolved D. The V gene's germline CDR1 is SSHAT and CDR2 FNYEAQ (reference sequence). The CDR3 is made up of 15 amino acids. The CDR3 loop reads CASSLQGRGTDTQYF. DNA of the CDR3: TGTGCTAGCAGCTTACAAGGGCGAGGCACAGATACGCAGTATTTT. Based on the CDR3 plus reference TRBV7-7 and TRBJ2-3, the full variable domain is GAGVSQSPRYKVTKRGQDVTLRCDPISSHATLYWYQQALGQGPEFLTYFNYEAQPDKSGLPSDRFSAERPEGSISTLTIQRTEQRDSAMYRCASSLQGRGTDTQYFGPGTRLTVL.

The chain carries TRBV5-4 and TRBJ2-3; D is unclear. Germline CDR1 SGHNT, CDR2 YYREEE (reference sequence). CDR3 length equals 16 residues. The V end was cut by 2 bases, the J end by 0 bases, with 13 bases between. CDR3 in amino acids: CASSFGSWVSTDTQYF. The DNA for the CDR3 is TGTGCCAGCAGCTTTGGGTCATGGGTGAGCACAGATACGCAGTATTTT.

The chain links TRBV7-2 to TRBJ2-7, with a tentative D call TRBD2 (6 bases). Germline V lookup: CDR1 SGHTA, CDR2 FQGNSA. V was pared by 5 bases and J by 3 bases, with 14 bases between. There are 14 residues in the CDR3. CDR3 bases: TGTGCCAGCAGCGCGTCGACTAGTAGCTACGAGCAGTACTTC. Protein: CASSASTSSYEQYF. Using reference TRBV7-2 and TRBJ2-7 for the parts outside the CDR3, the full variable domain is GAGVSQSPSNKVTEKGKDVELRCDPISGHTALYWYRQSLGQGLEFLIYFQGNSAPDKSGLPSDRFSAERTGGSVSTLTIQRTQQEDSAVYLCASSASTSSYEQYFGPGTRLTVT.

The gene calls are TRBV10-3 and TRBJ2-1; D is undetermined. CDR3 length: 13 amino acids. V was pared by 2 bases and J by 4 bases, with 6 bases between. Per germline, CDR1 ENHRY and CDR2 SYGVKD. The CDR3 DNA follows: TGTGCCATCAGTGAGGTCAATTACAATGAGCAGTTCTTC. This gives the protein CAISEVNYNEQFF.